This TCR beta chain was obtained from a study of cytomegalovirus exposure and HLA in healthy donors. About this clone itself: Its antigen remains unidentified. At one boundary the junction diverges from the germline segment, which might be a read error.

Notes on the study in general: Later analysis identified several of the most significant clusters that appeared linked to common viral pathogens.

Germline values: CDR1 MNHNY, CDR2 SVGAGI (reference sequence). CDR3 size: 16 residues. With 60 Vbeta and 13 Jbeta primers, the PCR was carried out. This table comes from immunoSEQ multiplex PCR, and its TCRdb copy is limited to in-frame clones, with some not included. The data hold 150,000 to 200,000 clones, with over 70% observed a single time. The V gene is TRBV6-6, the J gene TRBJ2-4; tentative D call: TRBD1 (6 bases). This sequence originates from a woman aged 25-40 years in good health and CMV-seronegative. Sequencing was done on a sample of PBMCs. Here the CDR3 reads CASSYDPQGHVNSQYF. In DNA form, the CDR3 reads TGTGCCAGCAGTTACGACCCCCAGGGACATGTAAACAGTCAGTACTTC.